The 6 T cell receptor beta chains below were found in one sample sequenced in a study of T cells after yellow fever vaccination. MiXCR, run by TCRdb on the 5' RACE reads, gives a single entry per CDR3 protein. The sample yields some 500,000 distinct CDR3 sequences, approximately 15% seen once. The sample consisted of PBMCs, taken on the day of the yellow fever booster vaccination. The receptors were sampled from a man aged 25-40 years who received the YFV17D yellow fever vaccine.

The chain employs TRBV6-2 or TRBV6-3 and TRBJ2-7; tentatively, D is TRBD2 (5 bases). Germline lookup yields CDR1 MNHEY and CDR2 SVGEGT. Deletions cut 6 bases from V and 2 bases from J, with 14 bases between. The CDR3 loop spans 14 amino acids. CDR3 DNA sequence: TGTGCCAGCAGCAGTGGACGGGGAGCCTACGAGCAGTACTTC. It codes for CASSSGRGAYEQYF.

V is TRBV29-1 and J is TRBJ1-1; 9 bases map to TRBD1. From germline, CDR1 is SQVTM and CDR2 ANQGSEA. The junction had 3 bases not matched to a gene; V was cut back by 7 bases and J by 0 bases. The CDR3 is 13 amino acids. In DNA form, the CDR3 reads TGCAGCGCTGGGACAGGGATGAACACTGAAGCTTTCTTT. This encodes CSAGTGMNTEAFF. The full variable domain, in which reference TRBV29-1 and TRBJ1-1 provide the parts outside the CDR3, is SAVISQKPSRDICQRGTSLTIQCQVDSQVTMMFWYRQQPGQSLTLIATANQGSEATYESGFVIDKFPISRPNLTFSTLTVSNMSPEDSSIYLCSAGTGMNTEAFFGQGTRLTVV.

This clonotype was recorded at least ten times. V is TRBV7-2 and J is TRBJ2-7; 8 nucleotides agree with TRBD2. The germline V gene has CDR1 SGHTA and CDR2 FQGNSA. The CDR3 runs 15 residues. Losses at the gene ends were 1 base for V and 7 bases for J; bases not matched to a gene: 9. The CDR3 nucleotides read TGTGCCAGCAGCTTAGATCCACTAGCGGCGGGGGAGCAGTACTTC. Residues: CASSLDPLAAGEQYF. The entire variable domain, with the rest obtained from reference TRBV7-2 and TRBJ2-7, is as follows: GAGVSQSPSNKVTEKGKDVELRCDPISGHTALYWYRQSLGQGLEFLIYFQGNSAPDKSGLPSDRFSAERTGGSVSTLTIQRTQQEDSAVYLCASSLDPLAAGEQYFGPGTRLTVT.

This clonotype was found a few times. This chain links TRBV20-1 with TRBJ2-7; D remains ambiguous. Germline V CDR1 and CDR2: DFQATT, SNEGSKA (reference sequence). The CDR3 consists of 15 residues. Trimming removed 6 bases at V and 1 base at J, with 19 bases between. CDR3: CSAPPGRATSYEQYF. CDR3 in DNA: TGCAGTGCCCCCCCCGGCCGGGCGACTTCCTACGAGCAGTACTTC.

The chain combines TRBV11-2 with TRBJ2-7, with 9 bases matching TRBD2. The trim removed 4 bases at V and 5 bases at J, leaving 18 bases unmatched. Germline values: CDR1 SGHAT, CDR2 FQNNGV. The CDR3 has 18 amino acids. CDR3 DNA: TGTGCCAGCAGCTCCCCCCTCTCTAGCGGGACGCTTAAGAACGAGCAGTACTTC. Its protein is CASSSPLSSGTLKNEQYF.

This clonotype was counted once. The rearrangement links TRBV18 to TRBJ1-2, with TRBD1 identical over 10 bases. The V segment lost 3 bases and the J segment 14 bases; nucleotides outside the gene matches: 12. The CDR3 totals 14 residues. Germline V CDR1 and CDR2: KGHSH, LQKENI. CDR3 DNA: TGTGCCAGCTCACCGGCGGGACAGGGGCCCGTACCGACCTTC. This encodes CASSPAGQGPVPTF.